The subject of this entry is one T cell receptor beta chain. The antigen is not known. This sample is drawn from a study of shared clonotypes between healthy human individuals. Study results and caveats: In general, naive subsets displayed greater estimated richness than memory subsets did.

Only in-frame clones appear in the TCRdb table, and some are missing; sequencing was by immunoSEQ multiplex PCR. Here the sample spans roughly 2.4 million clones, almost 96% being singletons. The donors, all of them Caucasian adults, lived in Nashville, Tennessee. Germline CDR1 SGHAT, CDR2 FQNNGV. The J segment lost 3 bases and the V segment lost 2 bases, leaving 2 bases of the junction unmatched. CDR3 size: 14 residues. This clonotype originated in a man between 18 and 35 years old in good health. The V and J genes are TRBV11-2 and TRBJ2-7, with 9 bases identical to TRBD1. Material: naive CD4+ T cells sorted from blood. This sample's subset: CD45RA+ positively selected. The CDR3, as DNA: TGTGCCAGCAGCTTATTGACAGGGGGCTACGAGCAGTACTTC. Its translation is CASSLLTGGYEQYF.